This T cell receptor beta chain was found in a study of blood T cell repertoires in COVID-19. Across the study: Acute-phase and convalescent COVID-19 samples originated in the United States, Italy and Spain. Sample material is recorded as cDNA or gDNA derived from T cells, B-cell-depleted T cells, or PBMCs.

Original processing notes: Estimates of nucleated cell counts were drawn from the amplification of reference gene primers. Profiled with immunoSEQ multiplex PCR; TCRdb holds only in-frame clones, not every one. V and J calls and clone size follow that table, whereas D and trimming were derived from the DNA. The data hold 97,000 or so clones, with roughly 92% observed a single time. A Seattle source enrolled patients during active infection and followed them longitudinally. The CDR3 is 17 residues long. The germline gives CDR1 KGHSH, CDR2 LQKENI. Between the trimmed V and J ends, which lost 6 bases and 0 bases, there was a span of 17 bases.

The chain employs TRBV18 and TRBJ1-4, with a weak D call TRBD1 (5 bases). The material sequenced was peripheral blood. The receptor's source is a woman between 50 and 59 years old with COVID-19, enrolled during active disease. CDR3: CASSPSAGPTTNEKLFF. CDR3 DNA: TGTGCCAGCTCGCCCTCCGCGGGGCCTACAACTAATGAAAAACTGTTTTTT.